This T cell receptor beta chain originates from a study of cytomegalovirus exposure and HLA in healthy donors. Across the whole study: Genotyping of 400 or so donors showed that over 80% belonged to the Caucasian-associated ancestry cluster.

CDR1 is MNHNS, CDR2 SASEGT, per germline. CDR3 length equals 13 residues. The trim removed 8 bases at V and 7 bases at J, leaving 4 bases unmatched. Study observations and caveats: In a later analysis, common viral pathogens appeared linked to several of the most significant clusters. Productive status was seen about 90% or about 30% of the time for most TCR beta V segments in an earlier analysis.

With regard to this clone: Its antigen remains unidentified.

It was healthy bone marrow donors who served as donors. With 60 Vbeta and 13 Jbeta primers, the PCR was carried out. Clones were sequenced by immunoSEQ multiplex PCR, and TCRdb holds only the in-frame ones, with some missing. The sample table includes more than 30,000 clones. The clonotype comes from a man aged 40-55 years in good health and CMV-seropositive. The chain carries TRBV6-1 and TRBJ1-6; TRBD1 matches 8 bases. Sequenced material: PBMCs. The CDR3: CASRTGINSPLHF. CDR3 DNA: TGTGCCAGCCGGACAGGGATCAATTCACCCCTCCACTTT.